The sequence of this T cell receptor (beta chain) was determined in a study of glioma-infiltrating T cells. The iRepertoire nested amplicon-rescue multiplex PCR amplified TCR alpha and beta CDR3s from RNA. One entry per CDR3 protein, called by TCRdb with MiXCR from the multiplex PCR reads. The sample has roughly 100,000 distinct CDR3 sequences, about 30% seen once. This clonotype was observed many times. Its antigen is still unknown. General study findings and limits: CDR3 overlap between tissue and blood was very small. Gliomas, especially low-grade, showed above-expected tissue-blood divergence; non-neoplastic patients showed below.

Sequencing was carried out using glioma tissue, nonneoplastic brain tissue, or PBMCs (not recorded which). The sequence was collected from a human donor with low-grade glioma or glioblastoma, undergoing nonglioma brain surgery, or in good health (not recorded which).

CDR3 DNA sequence: TGTGCCAGCAGCAGCCAGGGGGCCGGGGATCTCCAGCCCCAGCATTTT. Translated: CASSSQGAGDLQPQHF. The chain joins TRBV6-1 to TRBJ1-5; 8 bases fit TRBD1. Germline loops: CDR1 MNHNS, CDR2 SASEGT. The length of the CDR3 is 16 residues. The ends lost 6 bases at V and 7 bases at J; junction bases unmatched: 14.